The T cell receptor (beta chain) under discussion was sequenced for a study of T cell responses to AZD1222 COVID-19 vaccine. The table came from immunoSEQ multiplex PCR; TCRdb's copy has only in-frame clones and leaves some out. The data show roughly 30,000 clones, about four fifths seen once. This clone was seen once. The sample was peripheral blood, taken 28 days after the second AZD1222 dose. The clonotype was recovered from an adult who received the AZD1222 COVID-19 vaccine.

The DNA of the CDR3 is TGTGCCAGCAGCCCTGGACATCAAGAGACCCAGTACTTC. Encoded protein: CASSPGHQETQYF. The rearrangement uses TRBV7-2 and TRBJ2-5; D may be TRBD1 (5 bases). From germline, CDR1 is SGHTA and CDR2 FQGNSA. CDR3 length equals 13 residues. V gave up 5 bases and J gave up 2 bases, with 9 bases separating them.